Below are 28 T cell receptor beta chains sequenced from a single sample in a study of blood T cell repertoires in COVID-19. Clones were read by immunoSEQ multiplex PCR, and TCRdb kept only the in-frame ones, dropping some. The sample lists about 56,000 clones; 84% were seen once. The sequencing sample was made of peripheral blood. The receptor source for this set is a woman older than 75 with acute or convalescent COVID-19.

The CDR3 here is CASSRDRMNTEAFF. The CDR3 DNA sequence: TGCGCCAGCAGCCGGGACAGGATGAACACTGAAGCTTTCTTT. V gene TRBV10-2 combines with J gene TRBJ1-1, with 8 bases fitting TRBD1. V gave up 6 bases and J gave up 0 bases; unmatched junction bases: 3. The CDR3 has 14 amino acids. From germline, CDR1 is WSHSY and CDR2 SAAADI.

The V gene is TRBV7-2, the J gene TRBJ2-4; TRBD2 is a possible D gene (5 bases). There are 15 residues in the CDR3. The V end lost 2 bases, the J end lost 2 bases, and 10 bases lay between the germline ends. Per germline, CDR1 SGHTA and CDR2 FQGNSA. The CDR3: CASSLYGLTKNIQYF. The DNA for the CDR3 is TGTGCCAGCAGCTTATATGGACTGACCAAAAACATTCAGTACTTC.

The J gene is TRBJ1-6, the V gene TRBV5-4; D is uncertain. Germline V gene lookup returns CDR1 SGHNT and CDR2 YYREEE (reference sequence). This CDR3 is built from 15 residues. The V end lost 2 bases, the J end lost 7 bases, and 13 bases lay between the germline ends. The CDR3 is CASSFDSKKNSPLHF. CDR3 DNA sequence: TGTGCCAGCAGCTTCGATAGCAAAAAAAATTCACCCCTCCACTTT.

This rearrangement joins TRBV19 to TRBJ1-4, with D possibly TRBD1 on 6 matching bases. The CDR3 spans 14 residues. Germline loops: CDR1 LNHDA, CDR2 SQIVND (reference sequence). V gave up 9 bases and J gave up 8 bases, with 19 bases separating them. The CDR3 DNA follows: TGTGCCAGCACGATCGGGACATTTGGCGAAAAACTGTTTTTT. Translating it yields CASTIGTFGEKLFF.

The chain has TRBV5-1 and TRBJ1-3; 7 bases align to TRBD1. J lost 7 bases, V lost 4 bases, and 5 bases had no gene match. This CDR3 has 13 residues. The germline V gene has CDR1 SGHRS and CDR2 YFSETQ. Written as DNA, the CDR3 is TGCGCCAGCAGCCAACAGGGGATTAACACCATATATTTT. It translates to CASSQQGINTIYF.

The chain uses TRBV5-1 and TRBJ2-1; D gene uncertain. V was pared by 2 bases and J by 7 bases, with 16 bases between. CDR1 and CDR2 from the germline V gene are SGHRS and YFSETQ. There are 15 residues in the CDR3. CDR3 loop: CASSLLTSGRNEQFF. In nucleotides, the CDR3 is TGCGCCAGCAGCTTACTAACCTCCGGAAGAAATGAGCAGTTCTTC.

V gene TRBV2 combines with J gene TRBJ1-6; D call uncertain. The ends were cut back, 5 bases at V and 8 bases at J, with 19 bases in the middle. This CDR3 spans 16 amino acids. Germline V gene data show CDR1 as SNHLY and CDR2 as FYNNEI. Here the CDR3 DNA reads TGTGCCAGCAGTAGAGTCCCTCTTCCCCCCGATTCACCCCTCCACTTT. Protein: CASSRVPLPPDSPLHF.

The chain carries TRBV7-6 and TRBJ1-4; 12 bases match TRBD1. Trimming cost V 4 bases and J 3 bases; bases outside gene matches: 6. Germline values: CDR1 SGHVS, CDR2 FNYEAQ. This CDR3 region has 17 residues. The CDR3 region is CASSSGTGGASNEKLFF. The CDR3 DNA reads TGTGCCAGCAGCTCCGGGACAGGGGGCGCTTCTAATGAAAAACTGTTTTTT.

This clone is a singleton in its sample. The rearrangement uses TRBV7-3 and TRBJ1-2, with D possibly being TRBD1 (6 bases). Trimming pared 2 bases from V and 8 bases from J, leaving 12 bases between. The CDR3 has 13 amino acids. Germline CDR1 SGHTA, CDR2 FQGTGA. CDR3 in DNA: TGTGCCAGCAGCTTAGAACAGGGCGCCGGCTACACCTTC. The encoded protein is CASSLEQGAGYTF. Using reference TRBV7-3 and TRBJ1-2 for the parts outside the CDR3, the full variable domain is GAGVSQTPSNKVTEKGKYVELRCDPISGHTALYWYRQSLGQGPEFLIYFQGTGAADDSGLPNDRFFAVRPEGSVSTLKIQRTERGDSAVYLCASSLEQGAGYTFGSGTRLTVV.

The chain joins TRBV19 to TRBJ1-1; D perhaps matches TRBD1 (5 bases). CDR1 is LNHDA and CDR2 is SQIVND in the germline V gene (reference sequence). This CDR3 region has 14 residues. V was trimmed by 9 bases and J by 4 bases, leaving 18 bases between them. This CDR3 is CASRSLRGFTEAFF. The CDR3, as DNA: TGTGCCAGCAGATCCCTGCGGGGGTTCACTGAAGCTTTCTTT.

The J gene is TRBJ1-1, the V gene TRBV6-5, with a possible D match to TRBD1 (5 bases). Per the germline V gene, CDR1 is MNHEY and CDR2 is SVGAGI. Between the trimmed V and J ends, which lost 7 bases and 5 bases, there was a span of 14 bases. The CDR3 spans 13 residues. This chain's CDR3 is CASNSPGRTEAFF. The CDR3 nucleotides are TGTGCCAGCAATTCCCCAGGGCGAACTGAAGCTTTCTTT.

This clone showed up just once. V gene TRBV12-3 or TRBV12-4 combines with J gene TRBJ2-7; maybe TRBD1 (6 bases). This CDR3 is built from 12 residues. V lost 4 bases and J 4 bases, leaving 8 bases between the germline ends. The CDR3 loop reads CASSWDMYEQYF. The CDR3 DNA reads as TGTGCCAGCAGTTGGGACATGTACGAGCAGTACTTC.

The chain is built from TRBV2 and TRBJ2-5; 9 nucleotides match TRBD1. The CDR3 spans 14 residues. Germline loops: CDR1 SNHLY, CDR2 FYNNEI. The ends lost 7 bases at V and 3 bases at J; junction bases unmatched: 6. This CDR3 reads CASTVQGAEETQYF. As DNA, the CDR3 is TGTGCCAGCACGGTACAGGGGGCGGAAGAGACCCAGTACTTC.

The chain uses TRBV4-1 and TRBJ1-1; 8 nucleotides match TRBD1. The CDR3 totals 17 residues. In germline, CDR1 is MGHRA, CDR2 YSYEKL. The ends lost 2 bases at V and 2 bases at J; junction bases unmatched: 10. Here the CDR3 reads CASSQIGQGWRNTEAFF. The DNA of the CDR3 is TGCGCCAGCAGCCAAATCGGACAGGGTTGGCGTAACACTGAAGCTTTCTTT.

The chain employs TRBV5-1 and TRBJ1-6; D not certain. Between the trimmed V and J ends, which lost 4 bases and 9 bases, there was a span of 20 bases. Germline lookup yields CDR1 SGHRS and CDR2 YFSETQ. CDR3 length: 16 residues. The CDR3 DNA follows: TGCGCCAGCAGCCAAAACCATCGTGACCGGGGTTCACCCCTCCACTTT. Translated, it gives CASSQNHRDRGSPLHF.

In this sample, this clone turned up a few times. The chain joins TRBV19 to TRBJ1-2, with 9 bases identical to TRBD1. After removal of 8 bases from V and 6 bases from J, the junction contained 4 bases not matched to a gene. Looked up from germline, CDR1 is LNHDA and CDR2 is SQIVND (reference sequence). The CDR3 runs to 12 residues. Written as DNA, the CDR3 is TGTGCCAGTCGGGACAGGGAGAATGGCTACACCTTC. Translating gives CASRDRENGYTF.

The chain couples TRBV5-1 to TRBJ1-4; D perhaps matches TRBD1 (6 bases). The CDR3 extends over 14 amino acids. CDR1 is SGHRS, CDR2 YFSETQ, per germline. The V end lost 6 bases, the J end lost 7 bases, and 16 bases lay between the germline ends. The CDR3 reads CASKDSTRGEKLFF. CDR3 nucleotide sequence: TGCGCCAGCAAGGACTCGACCAGGGGTGAAAAACTGTTTTTT.

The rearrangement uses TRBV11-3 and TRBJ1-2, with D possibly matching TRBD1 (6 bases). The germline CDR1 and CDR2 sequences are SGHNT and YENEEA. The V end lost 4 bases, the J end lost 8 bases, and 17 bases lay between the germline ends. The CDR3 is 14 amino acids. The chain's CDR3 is CASSSTGKQGGYTF. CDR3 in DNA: TGTGCCAGCAGCTCCACCGGCAAGCAGGGGGGCTACACCTTC.

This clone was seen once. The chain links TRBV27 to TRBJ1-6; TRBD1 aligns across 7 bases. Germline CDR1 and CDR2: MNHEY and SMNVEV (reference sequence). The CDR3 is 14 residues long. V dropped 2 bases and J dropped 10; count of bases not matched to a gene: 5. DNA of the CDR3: TGTGCCAGCAGTTTACGGCAGGGGGGATCACCCCTCCACTTT. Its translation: CASSLRQGGSPLHF.

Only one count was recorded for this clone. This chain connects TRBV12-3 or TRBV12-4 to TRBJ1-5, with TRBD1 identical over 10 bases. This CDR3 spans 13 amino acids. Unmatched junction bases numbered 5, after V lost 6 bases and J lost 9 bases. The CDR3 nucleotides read TGTGCCAGCAGCGGGACAGGGGAGAGGCCCCAGCATTTT. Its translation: CASSGTGERPQHF.

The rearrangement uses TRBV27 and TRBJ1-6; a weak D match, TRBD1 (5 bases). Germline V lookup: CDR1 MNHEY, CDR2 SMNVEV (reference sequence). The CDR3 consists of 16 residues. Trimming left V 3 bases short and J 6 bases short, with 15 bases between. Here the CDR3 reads CASSFRQSYFNSPLHF. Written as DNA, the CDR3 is TGTGCCAGCAGTTTCAGACAGAGTTACTTTAATTCACCCCTCCACTTT.

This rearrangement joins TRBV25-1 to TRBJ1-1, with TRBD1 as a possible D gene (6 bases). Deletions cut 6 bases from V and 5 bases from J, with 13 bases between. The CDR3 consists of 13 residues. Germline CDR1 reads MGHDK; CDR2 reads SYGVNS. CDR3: CASRLQGETEAFF. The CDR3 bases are TGTGCCAGCAGATTACAGGGCGAAACTGAAGCTTTCTTT.

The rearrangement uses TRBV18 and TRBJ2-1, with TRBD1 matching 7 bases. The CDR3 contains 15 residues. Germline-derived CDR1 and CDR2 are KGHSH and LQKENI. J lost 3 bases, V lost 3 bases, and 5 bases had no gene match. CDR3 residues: CASSPSQGFYNEQFF. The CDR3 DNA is TGTGCCAGCTCACCGTCACAGGGGTTCTACAATGAGCAGTTCTTC.

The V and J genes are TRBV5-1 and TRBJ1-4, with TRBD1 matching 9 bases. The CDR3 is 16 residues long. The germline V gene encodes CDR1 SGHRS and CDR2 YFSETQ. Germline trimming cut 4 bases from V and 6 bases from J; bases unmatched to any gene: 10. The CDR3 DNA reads TGCGCCAGCAGCCCCGGGCCACAGGGGGCCCATGAAAAACTGTTTTTT. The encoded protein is CASSPGPQGAHEKLFF.

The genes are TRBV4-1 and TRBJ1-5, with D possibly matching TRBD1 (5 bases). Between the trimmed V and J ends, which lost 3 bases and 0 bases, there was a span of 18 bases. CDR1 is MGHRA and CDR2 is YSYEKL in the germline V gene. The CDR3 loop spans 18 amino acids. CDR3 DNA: TGCGCCAGCAGCCAGTGGTTAGGAGGGGCTAATAGCAATCAGCCCCAGCATTTT. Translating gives CASSQWLGGANSNQPQHF.

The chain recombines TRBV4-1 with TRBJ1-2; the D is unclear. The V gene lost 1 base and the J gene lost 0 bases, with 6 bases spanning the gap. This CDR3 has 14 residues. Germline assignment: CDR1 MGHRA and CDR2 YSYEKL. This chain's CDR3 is CASSQVLSNYGYTF. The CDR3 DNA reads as TGCGCCAGCAGCCAAGTCCTCTCTAACTATGGCTACACCTTC.

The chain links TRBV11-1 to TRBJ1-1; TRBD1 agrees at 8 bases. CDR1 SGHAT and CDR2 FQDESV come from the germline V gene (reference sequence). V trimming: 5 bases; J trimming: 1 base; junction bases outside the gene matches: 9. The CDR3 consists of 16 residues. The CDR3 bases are TGTGCCAGCAGCCTCTACTTGGACAGGGCGAACACTGAAGCTTTCTTT. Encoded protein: CASSLYLDRANTEAFF.

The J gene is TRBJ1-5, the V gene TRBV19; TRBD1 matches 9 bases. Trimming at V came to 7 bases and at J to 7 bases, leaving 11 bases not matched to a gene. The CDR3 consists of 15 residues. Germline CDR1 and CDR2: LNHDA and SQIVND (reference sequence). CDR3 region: CASTPYWTGVQPQHF. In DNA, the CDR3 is TGTGCCAGTACCCCCTACTGGACAGGGGTGCAGCCCCAGCATTTT.